These 18 T cell receptor beta chains were sequenced from one sample in a study of T cells after yellow fever vaccination. TCRdb re-called the 5' RACE reads through MiXCR, storing one row per CDR3 protein. There are 300,000 to 400,000 distinct CDR3 sequences in the sample; 6% to 8% occur only once, and 15% lies in the top ten. The specimen was PBMCs, collected 5 days after the yellow fever booster vaccination. These receptors all come from a young man who received the YFV17D yellow fever vaccine.

This clonotype has more than one count but fewer than ten. The V gene is TRBV5-1, the J gene TRBJ2-1; TRBD2 matches at 8 bases. Germline CDR1 and CDR2: SGHRS and YFSETQ. After removal of 4 bases from V and 2 bases from J, the junction contained 8 bases not matched to a gene. The CDR3 is 16 amino acids. This CDR3 is CASSPRAGGPYNEQFF. The CDR3, as DNA: TGCGCCAGCAGCCCTCGGGCGGGAGGCCCCTACAATGAGCAGTTCTTC. Combining the CDR3 with reference TRBV5-1 and TRBJ2-1 gives the whole variable domain KAGVTQTPRYLIKTRGQQVTLSCSPISGHRSVSWYQQTPGQGLQFLFEYFSETQRNKGNFPGRFSGRQFSNSRSEMNVSTLELGDSALYLCASSPRAGGPYNEQFFGPGTRLTVL.

Ten or more counts support this clonotype. The rearrangement uses TRBV29-1 and TRBJ2-3; D unclear. This CDR3 is 14 amino acids long. Germline V lookup: CDR1 SQVTM, CDR2 ANQGSEA. Between the trimmed V and J ends, which lost 7 bases and 5 bases, there was a span of 19 bases. The CDR3 region has the DNA TGCAGCGCTGGACGGATAGGATCTCAAGATACGCAGTATTTT. Amino acid sequence: CSAGRIGSQDTQYF.

The rearrangement joins TRBV5-4 to TRBJ2-1; D might be TRBD2 (5 bases). The CDR3 loop spans 15 amino acids. Germline CDR1 and CDR2: SGHNT and YYREEE (reference sequence). Trimming shortened V by 5 bases and J by 9 bases, and 21 bases separated the two germline ends. The CDR3 protein is CASRQPGLAGGEQFF. The CDR3 DNA is TGTGCCAGCAGACAACCGGGTCTAGCAGGCGGTGAGCAGTTCTTC.

This clonotype came up many times. The V gene is TRBV14, the J gene TRBJ2-7; no clear D. The CDR3 is made up of 12 amino acids. V gave up 3 bases and J gave up 6 bases, with 9 bases separating them. CDR1 is SGHDN and CDR2 is FVKESK in the germline V gene. This CDR3 reads CASSHVSSEQYF. DNA of the CDR3: TGTGCCAGCAGCCATGTGAGTAGCGAGCAGTACTTC.

This clonotype was counted many times. The V and J genes are TRBV30 and TRBJ2-7; D unresolved. Germline-derived CDR1 and CDR2 are GTSNPN and SVGIG (reference sequence). The V and J ends lost 0 bases and 7 bases respectively, with 10 bases between them. The CDR3 runs to 12 residues. CDR3 bases: TGTGCCTGGAGTGTAAACGCTGGGGAGCAGTACTTC. Translated, it gives CAWSVNAGEQYF.

This clonotype has ten or more counts. J is TRBJ2-1 and V is TRBV7-3, with 7 bases fitting TRBD2. V shed 5 bases, J shed 8 bases, and the junction held 12 bases outside the gene matches. CDR3 size: 15 residues. Germline values: CDR1 SGHTA, CDR2 FQGTGA. Written as DNA, the CDR3 is TGTGCCAGCAGCCCCGCGGCGGGAGTAGTCTATGAGCAGTTCTTC. Amino acid sequence: CASSPAAGVVYEQFF.

This clonotype has ten or more counts. The chain employs TRBV12-3 or TRBV12-4 and TRBJ1-5; a possible D gene is TRBD1 (6 bases). Trimming pared 3 bases from V and 2 bases from J, leaving 11 bases between. The CDR3 contains 15 residues. In DNA form, the CDR3 reads TGTGCCAGCAGTTTGCGGGGGCGTCGCAATCAGCCCCAGCATTTT. Its translation is CASSLRGRRNQPQHF.

This clonotype has more than one count but fewer than ten. The gene calls are TRBV6-5 and TRBJ1-6, with D uncertain. The CDR3 is made up of 14 amino acids. Trimming removed 8 bases at V and 7 bases at J, with 15 bases between. Germline V gene sequence: CDR1 MNHEY, CDR2 SVGAGI. CDR3 region: CASGVESRNSPLHF. The CDR3, as DNA: TGTGCCAGCGGGGTCGAGAGCCGAAATTCACCCCTCCACTTT.

This clonotype was observed a handful of times. The V gene is TRBV20-1, the J gene TRBJ1-2; possibly TRBD1 for D (6 bases). The CDR3 is 14 residues long. The germline V gene has CDR1 DFQATT and CDR2 SNEGSKA (reference sequence). V dropped 8 bases and J dropped 2 bases, with 18 bases sitting between them. CDR3 amino acids: CSSTRHTGNYGYTF. DNA for the CDR3: TGCAGTTCCACGAGGCACACAGGGAACTATGGCTACACCTTC.

This clonotype was counted at least ten times. The chain employs TRBV29-1 and TRBJ2-3; TRBD2 aligns across 10 bases. Germline values: CDR1 SQVTM, CDR2 ANQGSEA. V lost 8 bases, J lost 7 bases, and 9 bases stayed unmatched. The CDR3 extends over 13 amino acids. The CDR3 coding sequence is TGCAGCTTCGCCGGGACTAGCGCATATACGCAGTATTTT. It encodes CSFAGTSAYTQYF.

In this sample, this clonotype turned up a few times. The CDR3 DNA sequence: TGCAGTGCTAGGAGTCTGCAGGGAGTGGGTGGCTACACCTTC. Translation gives CSARSLQGVGGYTF. The chain uses TRBV20-1 and TRBJ1-2; possible D gene TRBD1, 5 bases. The germline V and J ends were trimmed by 3 bases and 7 bases, with 18 bases remaining between them. Germline V lookup: CDR1 DFQATT, CDR2 SNEGSKA (reference sequence). CDR3 length equals 14 residues.

There are many counts of this clonotype. The CDR3 region is CSARDRGYEQYF. The CDR3 DNA is TGCAGTGCTAGAGATCGGGGTTACGAGCAGTACTTC. The chain employs TRBV20-1 and TRBJ2-7, with a tentative D call TRBD2 (5 bases). The CDR3 length is 12 residues. CDR1 is DFQATT, CDR2 SNEGSKA, per germline (reference sequence). Trimming took 0 bases from V and 4 from J, leaving 7 bases between them.

This clonotype was found many times. This chain connects TRBV7-2 to TRBJ2-3; D is possibly TRBD2 (6 bases). This CDR3 has 13 residues. The ends were cut back, 4 bases at V and 8 bases at J, with 13 bases in the middle. Germline-derived CDR1 and CDR2 are SGHTA and FQGNSA. The CDR3 sequence: CASSWDGRGTQYF. CDR3 bases: TGTGCCAGCAGCTGGGACGGGCGGGGTACGCAGTATTTT.

This rearrangement joins TRBV5-1 to TRBJ2-5; the D call may be TRBD1 or TRBD2 (5 bases each). The V and J ends lost 0 bases and 1 base respectively, with 10 bases between them. In germline, CDR1 is SGHRS, CDR2 YFSETQ. The CDR3 has 15 residues. CDR3 in amino acids: CASSLVGRIQETQYF. In DNA form, the CDR3 reads TGCGCCAGCAGCTTGGTGGGACGGATCCAAGAGACCCAGTACTTC.

This clonotype was picked up a small number of times. At one boundary the junction diverges from the germline segment, which might be a read error. J is TRBJ1-4 and V is TRBV25-1; D perhaps matches TRBD1 (5 bases). There are 14 residues in the CDR3. Germline lookup yields CDR1 MGHDK and CDR2 SYGVNS. Written as DNA, the CDR3 is TGTGCCAGCGGGGGGAGTACAACGAATGAAAAACTGTTTTTT. It translates to CASGGSTTNEKLFF.

This clonotype was counted a few times. The V gene is TRBV29-1, the J gene TRBJ1-6; D is undetermined. The CDR3 contains 14 residues. The V end lost 3 bases, the J end lost 7 bases, and 13 bases lay between the germline ends. Germline values: CDR1 SQVTM, CDR2 ANQGSEA. CDR3 sequence: CSVDPSYLNSPLHF. CDR3 nucleotide sequence: TGCAGCGTTGATCCCTCCTACCTCAATTCACCCCTCCACTTT.

This clonotype was seen a handful of times. The chain couples TRBV9 to TRBJ2-1; D assignment may be TRBD1 or TRBD2 (7 bases each). Trimming cost V 4 bases and J 6 bases, with 17 bases left between them. CDR1 and CDR2 from the germline V gene are SGDLS and YYNGEE. This CDR3 region has 15 residues. Here the CDR3 DNA reads TGTGCCAGCAGCCCAGGGGGGGGGTTGGGCAATGAGCAGTTCTTC. Protein: CASSPGGGLGNEQFF.

The chain links TRBV7-2 to TRBJ2-5; D possibly corresponds to TRBD1 (5 bases). Germline lookup yields CDR1 SGHTA and CDR2 FQGNSA. Trimming took 5 bases from V and 2 from J, leaving 15 bases between them. CDR3 length: 15 amino acids. CDR3 in amino acids: CASSPRTMRQETQYF. The DNA of the CDR3 is TGTGCCAGCAGCCCCAGGACAATGAGGCAAGAGACCCAGTACTTC.